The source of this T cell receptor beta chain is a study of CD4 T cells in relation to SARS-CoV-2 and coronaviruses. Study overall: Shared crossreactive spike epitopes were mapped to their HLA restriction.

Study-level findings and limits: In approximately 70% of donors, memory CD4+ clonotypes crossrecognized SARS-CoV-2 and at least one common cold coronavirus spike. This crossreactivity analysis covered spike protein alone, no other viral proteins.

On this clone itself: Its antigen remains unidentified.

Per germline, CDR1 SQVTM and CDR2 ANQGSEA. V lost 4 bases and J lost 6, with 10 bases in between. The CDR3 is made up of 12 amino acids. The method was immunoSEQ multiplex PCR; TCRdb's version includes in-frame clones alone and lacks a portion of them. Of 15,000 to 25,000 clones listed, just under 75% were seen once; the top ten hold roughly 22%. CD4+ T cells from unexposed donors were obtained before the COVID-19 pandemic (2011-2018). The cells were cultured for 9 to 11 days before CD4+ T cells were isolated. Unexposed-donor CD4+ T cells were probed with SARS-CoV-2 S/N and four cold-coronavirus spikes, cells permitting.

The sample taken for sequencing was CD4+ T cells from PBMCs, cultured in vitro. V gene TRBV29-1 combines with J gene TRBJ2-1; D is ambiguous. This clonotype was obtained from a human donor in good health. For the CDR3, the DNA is TGCAGCGTTGCGGTTGTAGGCAATGAGCAGTTCTTC. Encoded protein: CSVAVVGNEQFF.